In this sample, the clone carrying this T cell receptor (beta chain) turned up a few times. The germline V and J ends were trimmed by 1 base and 7 bases, with 8 bases remaining between them. CDR1 and CDR2 (germline): LNHNV, YYDKDF (reference sequence). The length of the CDR3 is 12 residues. This table comes from immunoSEQ multiplex PCR, and its TCRdb copy is limited to in-frame clones, with some not included. The sample records some 78,000 clones, approximately 84% being singletons. This sample was taken from a study of blood T cell repertoires in COVID-19. As for the study in general: Sources were T cells, B-cell-depleted T cells, or PBMCs; the material itself was cDNA or gDNA.

Sequences were obtained from peripheral blood. This TCR was recovered from a man aged 60-69 years with active or convalescent COVID-19. V usage is TRBV15 and J usage is TRBJ2-7; unclear D gene. This CDR3 is CATSRAGYEQYF. The CDR3 nucleotides read TGTGCCACCAGCAGAGCCGGGTATGAGCAGTACTTC.